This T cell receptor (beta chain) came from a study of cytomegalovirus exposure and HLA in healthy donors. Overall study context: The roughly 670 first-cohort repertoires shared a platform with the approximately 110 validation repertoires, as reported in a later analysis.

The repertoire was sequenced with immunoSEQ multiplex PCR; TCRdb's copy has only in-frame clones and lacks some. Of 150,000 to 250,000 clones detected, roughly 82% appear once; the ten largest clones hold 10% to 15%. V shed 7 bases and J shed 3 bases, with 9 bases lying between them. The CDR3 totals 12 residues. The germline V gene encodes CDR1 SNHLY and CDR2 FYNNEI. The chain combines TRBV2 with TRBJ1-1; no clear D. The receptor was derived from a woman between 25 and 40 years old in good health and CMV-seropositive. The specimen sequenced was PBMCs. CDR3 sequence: CASTGLDTEAFF. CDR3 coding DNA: TGTGCCAGCACGGGGTTAGACACTGAAGCTTTCTTT.